The 17 T cell receptor beta chains below all came from one sample that was sequenced in a study of cytomegalovirus exposure and HLA in healthy donors. PCR used 60 Vbeta primers and 13 Jbeta primers. Profiled with immunoSEQ multiplex PCR; TCRdb holds only in-frame clones, not every one. The table records 99,000 or so clones, roughly 15% of them present only once. Material for sequencing was PBMCs. All receptors derive from a female donor in good health and CMV-seronegative.

This clone turned up a few times. This chain connects TRBV7-9 to TRBJ1-1, with 7 bases fitting TRBD1. Germline-derived CDR1 and CDR2 are SEHNR and FQNEAQ (reference sequence). The J segment lost 4 bases and the V segment lost 5 bases, leaving 7 bases of the junction unmatched. The CDR3 contains 14 residues. The CDR3 nucleotides read TGTGCCAGCAGCCTAGGACAGGTGGGCACTGAAGCTTTCTTT. It translates to CASSLGQVGTEAFF.

This clone has more than one count but fewer than ten. The chain couples TRBV7-9 to TRBJ1-1, with TRBD1 matching over 8 bases. This CDR3 spans 13 amino acids. Germline values: CDR1 SEHNR, CDR2 FQNEAQ (reference sequence). With 5 bases clipped from V and 4 bases from J, the junction kept 3 bases outside the gene matches. CDR3 amino acids: CASSLQGVTEAFF. The CDR3 nucleotides are TGTGCCAGCAGCCTACAGGGGGTCACTGAAGCTTTCTTT.

The table lists this clone with a few counts. V gene TRBV29-1 combines with J gene TRBJ2-7; 8 bases align to TRBD2. The germline gives CDR1 SQVTM, CDR2 ANQGSEA. The CDR3 runs to 13 residues. With 5 bases clipped from V and 5 bases from J, the junction kept 8 bases outside the gene matches. The CDR3 protein is CSVYAGLEDEQYF. In nucleotides, the CDR3 is TGCAGCGTTTACGCGGGACTAGAGGACGAGCAGTACTTC.

This clone was counted between two and nine times. This chain links TRBV27 with TRBJ1-6; no clear D. The CDR3 is made up of 15 amino acids. Trimming shortened V by 0 bases and J by 6 bases, and 9 bases separated the two germline ends. CDR1 and CDR2 from the germline V gene are MNHEY and SMNVEV (reference sequence). CDR3 in amino acids: CASSLSEGVNSPLHF. The CDR3 region has the DNA TGTGCCAGCAGTTTATCAGAGGGAGTTAATTCACCCCTCCACTTT.

This chain uses TRBV5-4 with TRBJ1-1; D is perhaps TRBD1 (5 bases). V lost 0 bases to trimming and J lost 6 bases, with 18 bases between them. This CDR3 spans 16 amino acids. The germline gives CDR1 SGHNT, CDR2 YYREEE (reference sequence). The CDR3 region has the DNA TGTGCCAGCAGCTTGGAGGGGCCCGGGGGTGGTGCTGAAGCTTTCTTT. Amino acids: CASSLEGPGGGAEAFF. The complete variable domain, with remaining parts taken from reference TRBV5-4 and TRBJ1-1, reads ETGVTQSPTHLIKTRGQQVTLRCSSQSGHNTVSWYQQALGQGPQFIFQYYREEENGRGNFPPRFSGLQFPNYSSELNVNALELDDSALYLCASSLEGPGGGAEAFFGQGTRLTVV.

This clone has only a few counts. This chain connects TRBV10-3 to TRBJ1-1; TRBD1 matches at 7 bases. V gave up 5 bases and J gave up 3 bases; unmatched junction bases: 6. The CDR3 is 14 residues long. CDR1 and CDR2 (germline): ENHRY, SYGVKD. In nucleotides, the CDR3 is TGTGCCATCAGTCCGGGACAGCCGGACACTGAAGCTTTCTTT. It translates to CAISPGQPDTEAFF.

The rearrangement links TRBV29-1 to TRBJ1-4; no clear D gene. Trimming removed 7 bases at V and 2 bases at J, with 11 bases between. The CDR3 spans 13 residues. Germline V gene data show CDR1 as SQVTM and CDR2 as ANQGSEA. Here the CDR3 reads CSAGGPTNEKLFF. The DNA of the CDR3 is TGCAGCGCCGGAGGCCCCACTAATGAAAAACTGTTTTTT.

This clone was observed a handful of times. J is TRBJ2-1 and V is TRBV11-2; weak D call: TRBD2 (6 bases). V gave up 1 base and J gave up 4 bases, with 11 bases separating them. Germline lookup yields CDR1 SGHAT and CDR2 FQNNGV. This CDR3 comprises 15 residues. CDR3 DNA: TGTGCCAGCAGCTTAGTCTTCAGCGGGTACAATGAGCAGTTCTTC. As protein: CASSLVFSGYNEQFF.

The chain recombines TRBV11-2 with TRBJ2-2; 10 bases agree with TRBD2. V gave up 2 bases and J gave up 6 bases; unmatched junction bases: 3. Germline lookup yields CDR1 SGHAT and CDR2 FQNNGV. The CDR3 is made up of 15 amino acids. The CDR3 sequence: CASSLPSGSPGELFF. The CDR3 region has the DNA TGTGCCAGCAGCTTACCTAGCGGGAGCCCCGGGGAGCTGTTTTTT.

This rearrangement joins TRBV29-1 to TRBJ1-1; 7 positions agree with TRBD1. J gave up 6 bases and V 5 bases, and 9 bases lay outside the gene matches. Germline values: CDR1 SQVTM, CDR2 ANQGSEA. The CDR3 covers 13 residues. The DNA for the CDR3 is TGCAGCGTTAGGATAGGGGGCGTATCTGAAGCTTTCTTT. This translates into CSVRIGGVSEAFF. Supplemented by reference TRBV29-1 and TRBJ1-1, the full variable domain reads SAVISQKPSRDICQRGTSLTIQCQVDSQVTMMFWYRQQPGQSLTLIATANQGSEATYESGFVIDKFPISRPNLTFSTLTVSNMSPEDSSIYLCSVRIGGVSEAFFGQGTRLTVV.

This rearrangement joins TRBV4-2 to TRBJ2-3; TRBD2 might be the D (6 bases). V dropped 2 bases and J dropped 5 bases, with 17 bases sitting between them. There are 16 residues in the CDR3. From germline, CDR1 is LGHNA and CDR2 YNFKEQ. This CDR3 is CASSQYLSAGQDTQYF. DNA of the CDR3: TGTGCCAGCAGCCAATACCTTTCGGCGGGGCAAGATACGCAGTATTTT.

This clone was counted only a few times. In the same sample, other DNA sequences code for this CDR3. CDR3 amino acids: CASSGLAGGNEQFF. Written as DNA, the CDR3 is TGTGCCAGCAGTGGACTAGCGGGAGGGAATGAGCAGTTCTTC. This chain uses TRBV6-4 with TRBJ2-1; 14 positions match TRBD2. The germline V gene has CDR1 MRHNA and CDR2 SNTAGT. The V and J ends lost 4 bases and 7 bases, in that order; junction bases with no gene match: 0. This CDR3 is 14 amino acids long.

This sequence joins TRBV11-2 and TRBJ2-7, with a weak D call TRBD2 (5 bases). The CDR3 length is 13 residues. Germline V CDR1 and CDR2: SGHAT, FQNNGV. The V end was cut by 5 bases, the J end by 2 bases, with 10 bases between. The CDR3 nucleotides are TGTGCCAGCAGCCCGACGGAGGCCTACGAGCAGTACTTC. Translating it yields CASSPTEAYEQYF.

The V gene is TRBV7-2, the J gene TRBJ1-6, with D tentatively TRBD1 (5 bases). Germline V gene lookup returns CDR1 SGHTA and CDR2 FQGNSA. Trimming pared 5 bases from V and 4 bases from J, leaving 12 bases between. The CDR3 has 15 amino acids. The DNA of the CDR3 is TGTGCCAGCAGCCAAAGACAGCCTTATAATTCACCCCTCCACTTT. Its protein is CASSQRQPYNSPLHF.

This sequence joins TRBV30 and TRBJ1-6; D not resolved. The CDR3 is 15 amino acids. The germline V gene encodes CDR1 GTSNPN and CDR2 SVGIG (reference sequence). V was trimmed by 5 bases and J by 2 bases, leaving 13 bases between them. The CDR3 protein is CAWGPAGTYNSPLHF. CDR3 sequence (DNA): TGTGCCTGGGGGCCAGCGGGTACCTATAATTCACCCCTCCACTTT.

The chain couples TRBV7-9 to TRBJ2-3; tentatively, D is TRBD2 (6 bases). The CDR3 totals 13 residues. Trimming took off 10 bases at V and 0 bases at J, with 11 bases between the two ends. Germline-derived CDR1 and CDR2 are SEHNR and FQNEAQ (reference sequence). DNA for the CDR3: TGTGCCACCCTAGCGCCTAGCACAGATACGCAGTATTTT. This codes for CATLAPSTDTQYF.

The CDR3 bases are TGTGCCAGCAGGACTTTTTCGACAGATTTTAATTCACCCCTCCACTTT. Amino acids: CASRTFSTDFNSPLHF. V is TRBV2 and J is TRBJ1-6, with TRBD1 as a possible D gene (5 bases). Trimming shortened V by 6 bases and J by 6 bases, and 18 bases separated the two germline ends. Per germline, CDR1 SNHLY and CDR2 FYNNEI. The CDR3 totals 16 residues. The full variable domain, rest sourced from reference TRBV2 and TRBJ1-6, is EPEVTQTPSHQVTQMGQEVILRCVPISNHLYFYWYRQILGQKVEFLVSFYNNEISEKSEIFDDQFSVERPDGSNFTLKIRSTKLEDSAMYFCASRTFSTDFNSPLHFGNGTRLTVT.